The entry that follows covers one T cell receptor beta chain sequence. Generated by immunoSEQ multiplex PCR, the TCRdb table keeps only in-frame clones and is missing some. This sample has around 80,000 clones, with over 80% found just once. Germline lookup yields CDR1 MDHEN and CDR2 SYDVKM. Trimming removed 2 bases at V and 2 bases at J, with 10 bases between. The CDR3 consists of 15 residues. This sample is drawn from a study of OX40 agonist ivuxolimab in advanced cancers. Source: CD4+ or CD8+ T cells sorted from blood, taken in a trial of the OX40 agonist ivuxolimab. V and J are TRBV28 and TRBJ1-3, with a weak D call TRBD1 (6 bases). The TCR originated in an adult with an advanced solid tumor such as melanoma, head and neck, liver or kidney cancer. The CDR3 sequence is CASSLQGITGNTIYF. The CDR3 nucleotides are TGTGCCAGCAGTTTACAGGGGATCACTGGAAACACCATATATTTT.